A single sample gave rise to the 30 T cell receptor beta chains below, sequenced in a study of blood T cell repertoires in COVID-19. This table comes from immunoSEQ multiplex PCR, and its TCRdb copy is limited to in-frame clones, with some not included. The repertoire consists of some 220,000 clones, with roughly nine tenths occurring once and the leading ten covering over 3%. The specimen was PBMCs or T cells enriched from blood (not recorded which). The receptors stem from a woman aged 18-29 years in a cohort exposed to, infected with or recovered from COVID-19 (not recorded which).

This chain joins TRBV7-9 and TRBJ1-2; 7 bases fit TRBD1. The CDR3 has 14 amino acids. Germline V gene lookup returns CDR1 SEHNR and CDR2 FQNEAQ (reference sequence). V lost 4 bases, J lost 4 bases, and 6 bases stayed unmatched. This CDR3 is CASSSGQVLYGYTF. The CDR3 nucleotides are TGTGCCAGCAGCTCTGGACAGGTCCTCTATGGCTACACCTTC.

The chain employs TRBV4-1 and TRBJ1-2, with a possible D match to TRBD1 (6 bases). There are 15 residues in the CDR3. Between the trimmed V and J ends, which lost 0 bases and 4 bases, there was a span of 12 bases. The germline V gene has CDR1 MGHRA and CDR2 YSYEKL. The CDR3 is CASSQDGGRSYGYTF. The CDR3 DNA follows: TGCGCCAGCAGCCAAGACGGGGGGCGGAGCTATGGCTACACCTTC.

This rearrangement joins TRBV19 to TRBJ2-1; TRBD1 aligns across 9 bases. CDR1 is LNHDA, CDR2 SQIVND, per germline (reference sequence). This CDR3 spans 14 amino acids. The V segment lost 7 bases and the J segment 8 bases; nucleotides outside the gene matches: 9. The CDR3 protein is CASTKQGAGDEQFF. Written as DNA, the CDR3 is TGTGCCAGTACCAAACAGGGGGCGGGCGATGAGCAGTTCTTC. Full variable domain (outside the CDR3, taken from reference TRBV19 and TRBJ2-1): DGGITQSPKYLFRKEGQNVTLSCEQNLNHDAMYWYRQDPGQGLRLIYYSQIVNDFQKGDIAEGYSVSREKKESFPLTVTSAQKNPTAFYLCASTKQGAGDEQFFGPGTRLTVL.

V gene TRBV5-8 combines with J gene TRBJ1-6; D ambiguous. V lost 3 bases and J lost 4, with 8 bases in between. Germline CDR1 reads SGHTS; CDR2 reads YDEGEE. This CDR3 is built from 14 residues. CDR3 DNA: TGTGCCAGCAGCTCTGGAGGTTATAATTCACCCCTCCACTTT. This codes for CASSSGGYNSPLHF.

V gene TRBV11-3 combines with J gene TRBJ2-7; 10 nucleotides line up with TRBD2. Germline V gene lookup returns CDR1 SGHNT and CDR2 YENEEA. Unmatched junction bases numbered 11, after V lost 0 bases and J lost 3 bases. This CDR3 is 18 amino acids long. The CDR3 nucleotides are TGTGCCAGCAGCTTAGATCTACTAGCGGGAACCACCTTCTACGAGCAGTACTTC. It is translated as CASSLDLLAGTTFYEQYF. Filled out from reference TRBV11-3 and TRBJ2-7, the complete variable domain reads EAGVVQSPRYKIIEKKQPVAFWCNPISGHNTLYWYLQNLGQGPELLIRYENEEAVDDSQLPKDRFSAERLKGVDSTLKIQPAELGDSAVYLCASSLDLLAGTTFYEQYFGPGTRLTVT.

The chain links TRBV6-5 to TRBJ1-2, with TRBD1 matching 8 bases. CDR3 length: 14 residues. Germline trimming cut 4 bases from V and 7 bases from J; bases unmatched to any gene: 8. Germline-derived CDR1 and CDR2 are MNHEY and SVGAGI. The CDR3 region has the DNA TGTGCCAGCAGTTCCCTTGGACAGGGCCGTGGCTACACCTTC. Translating gives CASSSLGQGRGYTF.

This clone showed up just once. The gene calls are TRBV5-4 and TRBJ1-2; 10 bases are shared with TRBD1. CDR3 length: 13 residues. V dropped 4 bases and J dropped 6; count of bases not matched to a gene: 3. CDR1 SGHNT and CDR2 YYREEE come from the germline V gene (reference sequence). CDR3 protein: CASSQTGGHGYTF. The CDR3 bases are TGTGCCAGCAGCCAGACAGGGGGCCATGGCTACACCTTC.

The chain links TRBV7-3 to TRBJ2-3; tentatively, D is TRBD1 (5 bases). V was trimmed by 1 base and J by 2 bases, leaving 10 bases between them. CDR1 and CDR2 from the germline V gene are SGHTA and FQGTGA. This CDR3 has 15 residues. The CDR3 region has the DNA TGTGCCAGCAGCTTAAGGGGCAGGATCACAGATACGCAGTATTTT. Residues: CASSLRGRITDTQYF.

This clone has ten or more counts. The chain recombines TRBV19 with TRBJ1-5; 9 nucleotides align to TRBD1. This CDR3 comprises 14 residues. CDR1 is LNHDA, CDR2 SQIVND, per germline (reference sequence). Losses at the gene ends were 7 bases for V and 4 bases for J; bases not matched to a gene: 5. DNA of the CDR3: TGTGCCAGTACGAACAGGGGGCTTAATCAGCCCCAGCATTTT. It is translated as CASTNRGLNQPQHF.

The chain is built from TRBV13 and TRBJ1-2, with 7 positions matching TRBD1. The CDR3 extends over 14 amino acids. CDR1 and CDR2 (germline): PRHDT, FYEKMQ (reference sequence). The trim removed 6 bases at V and 7 bases at J, leaving 11 bases unmatched. This chain's CDR3 is CASRSGQLLSGYTF. DNA for the CDR3: TGTGCCAGCAGGTCGGGACAGCTGCTCTCTGGCTACACCTTC.

The chain carries TRBV28 and TRBJ2-6, with a possible D match to TRBD1 (6 bases). The CDR3 totals 14 residues. With 9 bases removed from V and 1 base from J, the gap between germline ends came to 10 bases. Germline V gene sequence: CDR1 MDHEN, CDR2 SYDVKM. DNA of the CDR3: TGTGCCAGTAACGACAGGTCTGGGGCCAACGTCCTGACTTTC. This encodes CASNDRSGANVLTF.

The V gene is TRBV19, the J gene TRBJ2-7, with 8 positions matching TRBD1. Germline CDR1 LNHDA, CDR2 SQIVND (reference sequence). V trimming: 6 bases; J trimming: 4 bases; junction bases outside the gene matches: 14. This CDR3 has 16 amino acids. This CDR3 reads CASSLDRGRAVYEQYF. The CDR3 nucleotides read TGTGCCAGTAGCCTCGACAGGGGACGGGCTGTATACGAGCAGTACTTC. Full variable domain (remainder filled in from reference TRBV19 and TRBJ2-7): DGGITQSPKYLFRKEGQNVTLSCEQNLNHDAMYWYRQDPGQGLRLIYYSQIVNDFQKGDIAEGYSVSREKKESFPLTVTSAQKNPTAFYLCASSLDRGRAVYEQYFGPGTRLTVT.

V gene TRBV15 combines with J gene TRBJ1-2; D unclear. The CDR3 is made up of 14 amino acids. Germline CDR1 reads LNHNV; CDR2 reads YYDKDF (reference sequence). V lost 1 base and J lost 3, with 9 bases in between. In DNA, the CDR3 is TGTGCCACCAGCAGAGGGCAAGGAGACTATGGCTACACCTTC. It encodes CATSRGQGDYGYTF.

This clone was observed a single time. V and J are TRBV18 and TRBJ1-6; TRBD1 agrees at 11 bases. Looked up from germline, CDR1 is KGHSH and CDR2 is LQKENI. J was trimmed by 10 bases and V by 5 bases; bases with no gene match: 4. This CDR3 comprises 14 residues. The CDR3 bases are TGTGCCAGCTCATTTGGGACAGGGGGATCACCCCTCCACTTT. Encoded protein: CASSFGTGGSPLHF.

The chain is built from TRBV12-3 or TRBV12-4 and TRBJ1-1; D perhaps matches TRBD1 (5 bases). CDR3 length: 13 amino acids. Trimming cost V 10 bases and J 3 bases, with 15 bases left between them. In nucleotides, the CDR3 is TGTGCCACTCTCCAGGGAAGCTACACTGAAGCTTTCTTT. Amino acids: CATLQGSYTEAFF.

The V call is TRBV19, the J call TRBJ1-5; no clear D. The CDR3 spans 13 residues. The germline gives CDR1 LNHDA, CDR2 SQIVND (reference sequence). V was pared by 5 bases and J by 5 bases, with 10 bases between. CDR3 coding DNA: TGTGCCAGTAGTGCGGGTGGGGATCAGCCCCAGCATTTT. The encoded protein is CASSAGGDQPQHF.

V and J are TRBV3-1 (or the pseudogene TRBV3-2) and TRBJ2-5, with 7 bases matching TRBD2. Germline CDR1 and CDR2: LGHDT and YNNKEL (reference sequence). V was pared by 6 bases and J by 4 bases, with 8 bases of the junction left unmatched. This CDR3 comprises 14 residues. The CDR3 loop is CASSPGSGTETQYF. The CDR3 DNA is TGTGCCAGCAGTCCCGGGAGCGGGACAGAGACCCAGTACTTC.

The genes are TRBV9 and TRBJ1-1; unclear D gene. Looked up from germline, CDR1 is SGDLS and CDR2 is YYNGEE. The CDR3 contains 13 residues. The V end was cut by 2 bases, the J end by 0 bases, with 5 bases between. Here the CDR3 reads CASSVDLNTEAFF. CDR3 sequence (DNA): TGTGCCAGCAGCGTCGACTTGAACACTGAAGCTTTCTTT. Combining the CDR3 with reference TRBV9 and TRBJ1-1 gives the whole variable domain DSGVTQTPKHLITATGQRVTLRCSPRSGDLSVYWYQQSLDQGLQFLIQYYNGEERAKGNILERFSAQQFPDLHSELNLSSLELGDSALYFCASSVDLNTEAFFGQGTRLTVV.

This chain connects TRBV27 to TRBJ1-2; maybe TRBD1 (6 bases). The CDR3 has 13 amino acids. From germline, CDR1 is MNHEY and CDR2 SMNVEV (reference sequence). Trimming took off 2 bases at V and 5 bases at J, with 9 bases between the two ends. The CDR3 loop is CASSLRGKYGYTF. The CDR3 nucleotides read TGTGCCAGCAGTTTAAGGGGGAAATATGGCTACACCTTC.

The chain combines TRBV5-4 with TRBJ2-1; 12 bases are shared with TRBD2. Germline lookup yields CDR1 SGHNT and CDR2 YYREEE (reference sequence). The trim removed 2 bases at V and 7 bases at J, leaving 4 bases unmatched. The CDR3 covers 15 residues. CDR3 nucleotide sequence: TGTGCCAGCAGCTTCGCCGGGACTAGCGGGAATGAGCAGTTCTTC. It translates to CASSFAGTSGNEQFF.

This chain uses TRBV6-5 with TRBJ2-7, with 10 bases fitting TRBD2. Germline CDR1 MNHEY, CDR2 SVGAGI. The CDR3 loop spans 14 amino acids. J lost 4 bases, V lost 6 bases, and 6 bases had no gene match. The CDR3 coding sequence is TGTGCCAGCAGGCTACTAGCGGGACAATACGAGCAGTACTTC. This translates into CASRLLAGQYEQYF.

The genes are TRBV6-1 and TRBJ2-4; 11 bases map to TRBD2. Unmatched junction bases numbered 11, after V lost 4 bases and J lost 0 bases. This CDR3 is built from 19 residues. Germline V gene lookup returns CDR1 MNHNS and CDR2 SASEGT. CDR3 loop: CASSGILAGGTSAKNIQYF. In nucleotides, the CDR3 is TGTGCCAGCAGTGGAATTCTAGCGGGGGGCACGTCAGCCAAAAACATTCAGTACTTC.

J is TRBJ2-7 and V is TRBV27, with D uncertain. The CDR3 spans 15 residues. Trimming took 4 bases from V and 7 from J, leaving 20 bases between them. CDR1 and CDR2 (germline): MNHEY, SMNVEV (reference sequence). This CDR3 is CASSSRVSPTSEQYF. CDR3 nucleotides: TGTGCCAGCAGTTCCCGGGTTTCCCCAACCAGTGAGCAGTACTTC.

This clone was observed a few times. The rearrangement joins TRBV18 to TRBJ2-1, with D unresolved. This CDR3 has 14 residues. Trimming removed 2 bases from V and 7 bases from J, with 12 bases in between. Germline CDR1 reads KGHSH; CDR2 reads LQKENI. The CDR3, as DNA: TGTGCCAGCTCACCATCATTTCTACTTAATGAGCAGTTCTTC. This codes for CASSPSFLLNEQFF.

This clone has a single count. The chain uses TRBV15 and TRBJ1-2; perhaps TRBD1 as D (5 bases). Trimming cost V 0 bases and J 4 bases, with 15 bases left between them. From germline, CDR1 is LNHNV and CDR2 YYDKDF (reference sequence). The CDR3 is made up of 16 amino acids. The CDR3 DNA reads as TGTGCCACCAGCAGAGATGGGCCAGGGAATGGCTATGGCTACACCTTC. Its protein product is CATSRDGPGNGYGYTF.

The rearrangement uses TRBV5-5 and TRBJ1-5; D call uncertain. Trimming removed 3 bases from V and 0 bases from J, with 7 bases in between. Germline values: CDR1 SGHKS, CDR2 YYEKEE (reference sequence). CDR3 length: 14 residues. The CDR3 here is CASSSLYSNQPQHF. DNA of the CDR3: TGTGCCAGCAGCTCGTTATATAGCAATCAGCCCCAGCATTTT.

The V call is TRBV11-2, the J call TRBJ2-5; 8 positions match TRBD2. Losses at the gene ends were 2 bases for V and 4 bases for J; bases not matched to a gene: 6. The CDR3 covers 15 residues. Germline V lookup: CDR1 SGHAT, CDR2 FQNNGV. The DNA for the CDR3 is TGTGCCAGCAGCTTAAGGGGCCGGGGGGGAGAGACCCAGTACTTC. Translated, it gives CASSLRGRGGETQYF.

This chain joins TRBV6-1 and TRBJ1-2; unclear D gene. This CDR3 is built from 15 residues. Germline V gene data show CDR1 as MNHNS and CDR2 as SASEGT. V was shortened by 0 bases and J by 3 bases, with 11 bases between the two germline ends. The CDR3 bases are TGTGCCAGCAGTGAAGCCCAGCCCGGGGACTATGGCTACACCTTC. As protein: CASSEAQPGDYGYTF.

The rearrangement uses TRBV5-1 and TRBJ1-2; D uncertain. The ends were cut back, 4 bases at V and 6 bases at J, with 16 bases in the middle. This CDR3 region has 14 residues. Germline V gene lookup returns CDR1 SGHRS and CDR2 YFSETQ. CDR3 sequence (DNA): TGCGCCAGCAGCCCCCGGGGAGACGAGGATGGCTACACCTTC. Protein product: CASSPRGDEDGYTF.

The chain combines TRBV2 with TRBJ1-1; TRBD1 matches at 11 bases. The CDR3 spans 14 residues. V gave up 4 bases and J gave up 5 bases; unmatched junction bases: 3. Looked up from germline, CDR1 is SNHLY and CDR2 is FYNNEI. CDR3 sequence: CASSGDRGWTEAFF. CDR3 DNA: TGTGCCAGCAGTGGGGACAGGGGGTGGACTGAAGCTTTCTTT.